This entry describes one T cell receptor (beta chain). This clone was seen only a few times. This receptor's antigen is unknown. No base quality values were provided; no much bigger clone lies one nucleotide off. After PBMCs were isolated by density centrifugation and stained for CD3, CD4 and CD8, a FACSAria was used to sort CD4+ and CD8+ T cells. Scalp biopsies and blood samples were provided by unaffected controls. Library preparation used the immunoSEQ multiplex PCR assay. RNA was extracted from all samples and reverse transcribed into cDNA, which served as template for TCR sequencing. First-strand cDNA was synthesized with SuperScript III using a 2:1 mix of oligo-dT and random hexamers. A synthetic immune receptor repertoire was used to gauge amplification bias, and whatever bias remained was removed computationally. Per the source publication's procedure: Raw reads were preprocessed for error removal, and CDR3 was defined according to IMGT conventions as running from the conserved cysteine to phenylalanine. Clonality was computed as 1 minus the Shannon entropy, with the entropy normalized by log2 of the number of productive unique TCRs. Whether scalp clones were CD4 or CD8 was inferred by matching scalp TCRbeta sequences against CD4 and CD8 repertoires sorted from blood. TCRdb provides this immuneACCESS table in a form limited to in-frame rearrangements. Some clones are lacking; in checked studies, under half of them reflect an unresolved V gene, and why the rest are absent is not known. D and trimming come from the DNA, and the V and J calls and clone size come from that table. The sample data list 140,000 to 150,000 clones, and 62% of these were observed just once. The biggest ten clones account for 36% of the sample.

The V end loses 4 bases and the J end loses 2 bases, and a stretch of 9 bases separates them. The CDR3 covers 14 residues, taking in both the cysteine and the phenylalanine. Only CDR3 DNA remains: 42 bases, in frame from the first base. CDR1 and CDR2 were assigned from the germline V gene as SGDLS and YYNGEE. The data derive from a study of CD8+ T cells in alopecia areata (dated by TCRdb to about 2018). Notes on the research overall: To study T cell clonal expansion in alopecia areata, the researchers applied high-throughput TCRbeta sequencing to both the C3H/HeJ mouse model and human patients. Human TCRbeta sequencing covered scalp tissue and sorted CD4+ and CD8+ peripheral blood T cells from patchy and totalis/universalis alopecia areata patients and healthy controls. Scalp clonality was compared across normal scalp (n=4), patchy alopecia areata scalp (n=8), and alopecia totalis/universalis scalp (n=8). The RNA source kit depended on sample type: the PAXgene miRNA kit for fixed scalp, the miRNeasy kit for PBMCs, and the RNeasy kit for mouse skin. TCRbeta CDR3 regions were amplified by immunoSEQ multiplex PCR using 35 Vbeta forward and 13 Jbeta reverse primers. What the research found in general, with its limitations: Shared TCR sequences between patients were less evident than in mice, which may be partly attributable to HLA diversity in the patient population. Higher clonality and more expanded CD8+ clones were observed in lesional scalp than in normal scalp, particularly in alopecia totalis/universalis, a finding suggestive of antigenic drive. Scalp TCR repertoire analysis is complicated because resident alphabeta T cells in normal human skin are also sequenced, whereas mouse skin is dominated by gammadelta T cells.

The sequence links TRBV9 to TRBJ2-2; the D gene is unclear. This clonotype was sampled from a human donor in good health. The sample was CD8+ T cells sorted from blood. The sequence in DNA is TGTGCCAGCAGCATGGCGGCCAACACCGGGGAGCTGTTTTTT. It encodes CASSMAANTGELFF. Outside the CDR3, residues come from the reference TRBV9 and TRBJ2-2 proteins, so the full variable domain is: DSGVTQTPKHLITATGQRVTLRCSPRSGDLSVYWYQQSLDQGLQFLIQYYNGEERAKGNILERFSAQQFPDLHSELNLSSLELGDSALYFCASSMAANTGELFFGEGSRLTVL.